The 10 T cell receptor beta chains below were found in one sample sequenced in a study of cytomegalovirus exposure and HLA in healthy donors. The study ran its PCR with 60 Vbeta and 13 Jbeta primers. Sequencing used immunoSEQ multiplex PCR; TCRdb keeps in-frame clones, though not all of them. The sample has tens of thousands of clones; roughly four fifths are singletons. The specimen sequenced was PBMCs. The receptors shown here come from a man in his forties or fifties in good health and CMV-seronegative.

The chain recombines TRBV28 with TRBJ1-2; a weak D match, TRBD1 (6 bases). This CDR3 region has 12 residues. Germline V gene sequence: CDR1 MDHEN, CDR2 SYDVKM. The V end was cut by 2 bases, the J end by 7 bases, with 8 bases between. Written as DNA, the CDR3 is TGTGCCAGCAGTTTAAACAGGGCTGGCTACACCTTC. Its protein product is CASSLNRAGYTF.

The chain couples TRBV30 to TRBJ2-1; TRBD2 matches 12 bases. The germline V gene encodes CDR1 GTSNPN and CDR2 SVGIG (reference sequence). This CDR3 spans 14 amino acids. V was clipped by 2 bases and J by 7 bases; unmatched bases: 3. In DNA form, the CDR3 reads TGTGCCTGGAGTCTAGCGGGGGGGCAAAATGAGCAGTTCTTC. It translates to CAWSLAGGQNEQFF.

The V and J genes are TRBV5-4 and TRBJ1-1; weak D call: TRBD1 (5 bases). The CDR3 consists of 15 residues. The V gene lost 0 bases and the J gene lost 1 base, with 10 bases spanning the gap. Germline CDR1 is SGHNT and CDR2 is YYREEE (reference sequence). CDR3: CASSLVGASNTEAFF. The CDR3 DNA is TGTGCCAGCAGCTTGGTTGGGGCTTCGAACACTGAAGCTTTCTTT.

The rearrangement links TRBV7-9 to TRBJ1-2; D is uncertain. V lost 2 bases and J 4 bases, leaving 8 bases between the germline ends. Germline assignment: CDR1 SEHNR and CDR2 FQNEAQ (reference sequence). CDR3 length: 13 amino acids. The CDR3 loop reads CASSLTQAYGYTF. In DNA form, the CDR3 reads TGTGCCAGCAGCTTAACGCAGGCCTATGGCTACACCTTC.

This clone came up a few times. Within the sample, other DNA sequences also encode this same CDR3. CDR3 nucleotide sequence: TGTGCCAGCAGTTTTCCAGGGGGCTTTGAGCAGTACTTC. It yields the protein CASSFPGGFEQYF. The chain employs TRBV27 and TRBJ2-7, with TRBD1 matching 8 bases. Trimming removed 3 bases from V and 7 bases from J; junction bases left unmatched: 5. The CDR3 contains 13 residues. Germline loops: CDR1 MNHEY, CDR2 SMNVEV (reference sequence).

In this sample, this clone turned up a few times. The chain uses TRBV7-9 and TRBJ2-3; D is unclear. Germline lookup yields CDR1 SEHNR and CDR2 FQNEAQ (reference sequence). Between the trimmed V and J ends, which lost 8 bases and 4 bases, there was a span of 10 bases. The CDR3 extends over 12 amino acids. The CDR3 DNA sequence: TGTGCCAGCTTTCGGTCCCCAGATACGCAGTATTTT. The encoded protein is CASFRSPDTQYF.

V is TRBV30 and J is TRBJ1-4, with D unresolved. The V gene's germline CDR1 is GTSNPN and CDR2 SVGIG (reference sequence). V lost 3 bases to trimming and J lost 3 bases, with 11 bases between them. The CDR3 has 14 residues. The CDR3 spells CAWRLAGANEKLFF. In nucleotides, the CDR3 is TGTGCCTGGAGACTGGCCGGGGCTAATGAAAAACTGTTTTTT.

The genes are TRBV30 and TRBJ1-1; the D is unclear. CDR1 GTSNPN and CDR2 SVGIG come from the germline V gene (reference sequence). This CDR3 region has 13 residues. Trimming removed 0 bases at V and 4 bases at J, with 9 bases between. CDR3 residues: CAWSVGGITEAFF. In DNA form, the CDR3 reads TGTGCCTGGAGTGTTGGAGGGATCACTGAAGCTTTCTTT.

CDR3 DNA sequence: TGTGCCAGCAGTGTAAAAGTTTTGACAGCCCTTGGGGCCAACGTCCTGACTTTC. This translates into CASSVKVLTALGANVLTF. This rearrangement joins TRBV2 to TRBJ2-6; possible D gene TRBD1, 5 bases. Germline V gives CDR1 SNHLY, CDR2 FYNNEI. The CDR3 has 18 amino acids. V lost 4 bases, J lost 3 bases, and 19 bases lay in between.

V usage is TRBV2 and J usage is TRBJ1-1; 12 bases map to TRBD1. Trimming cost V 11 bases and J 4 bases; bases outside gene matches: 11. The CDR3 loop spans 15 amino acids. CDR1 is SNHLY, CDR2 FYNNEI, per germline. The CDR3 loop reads CAGTGTGGAGTEAFF. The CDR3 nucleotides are TGTGCCGGAACCGGGACAGGGGGCGCAGGCACTGAAGCTTTCTTT.